This TCR beta chain was recorded in a study of T cells in Graves' hyperthyroidism and ophthalmopathy (dated by TCRdb to about 2019). Regarding the complete study: Peripheral blood samples were taken at initial diagnosis, before any treatment was given. TCR V-J signatures able to tell the groups apart were searched for in a discovery cohort of 95 or so patients, of whom more than 40 had Graves' ophthalmopathy and roughly 58 had stable Graves' hyperthyroidism. Prospective prediction of ophthalmopathy was tested in an independent validation cohort of approximately 19 hyperthyroidism patients and 15 to 17 patients who later progressed to ophthalmopathy. The 80 to 100 discovery patients were randomly divided into training and test sets at a 7:3 ratio. In addition, the study compared T-cell repertoires in thyroid tissue and in blood from roughly 6 Graves' hyperthyroidism patients. After sampling, hyperthyroidism patients received methimazole starting at 30 mg daily, and ophthalmopathy patients received high-dose intravenous methylprednisolone. According to the paper, TCR Vbeta CDR3 sequencing was carried out on around 140 peripheral blood samples, which came from 40 to 45 ophthalmopathy, 75 to 80 hyperthyroidism and roughly 17 progressor patients. Overall study outcomes, separate from this receptor: A 13 V-J signature model separated ophthalmopathy from stable hyperthyroidism, with around 90% sensitivity and just under 84% specificity in cross-validation and 80%/75% in testing. In validation, progression to ophthalmopathy was predicted by the model with nearly 71% sensitivity and roughly 72% specificity, a median of about 6.8 months before onset. Most expanded thyroid clonotypes (frequency above 0.001) were also detected in blood, a finding suggesting that blood repertoires may reflect thyroid immune responses. No statistical method was used to fix the sample size in advance, and group allocation was not hidden from the investigators.

The TCR beta CDR3 regions were amplified from RNA transcripts. For the first round of RT-PCR on the TCR CDR3, the HTBI primer set was used together with the Qiagen OneStep RT-PCR kit. The libraries were constructed in a second round of multiplex PCR and then size-selected and purified. Sequencing of the libraries was done on an Illumina HiSeq2000 using paired-end 100 bp reads. The authors processed their data as follows. SOAPnuke was used to process the raw data, throwing out any read that contained adapters or uncalled bases, had a mean Phred below 15, or lacked an exact constant-primer or identifier match. COPE v1.2.5 was used to merge the high-quality paired reads, and each unique nucleotide sequence was defined as a clonotype. MiTCR v1.1 was used to align clonotypes to the IMGT TRBV, TRBD and TRBJ reference segments. The analysis was restricted to V-J combinations with a frequency above 0.0001, which together covered about 99% of the repertoires. The TCS score was defined as the ratio of F50 (clonal expansion) to E x V (chaos), calculated using BLOSUM62-based TCRdist between CDR3 peptides within each V-J. Welch's t-statistics and random forest reduced some 510 V-J features to around 14, which were used in a naive Bayes classifier (R e1071). TCRdb reworked the public reads: Q25 trimming with fastp, MiXCR clone assembly, productive beta chains retained. Here each entry gathers all rows of one CDR3 protein and keeps the most common genes and DNA. TCRdb, rather than the study authors, made the V and J calls. For this sample there are 500,000 to 650,000 distinct CDR3 sequences; about 15% appear just once. Around 13% of the sample goes to the ten largest clones.

Unmatched junction bases come to 7, with V trimmed by 2 bases and J by 6 bases. The CDR3 sequence holds 15 residues, the cysteine and phenylalanine included. This entry keeps only the CDR3 DNA: 45 bases, framed from base 1. The germline V gene encodes CDR1 GTSNPN and CDR2 SVGIG (reference sequence). The sample holds many counts of this clonotype. What antigen it recognizes has not been identified. No clone much larger than this one lies a single base away; base qualities are absent. Ophthalmopathy patients had moderately to severely active disease, Clinical Activity Score of at least 3, NOSPECS grade of at least 4, and duration under 3 months. The study excluded patients with uncontrolled infections, other autoimmune diseases, pregnancy or lactation. Diagnoses relied on clinical symptoms, serum thyroxine and TRAb, thyroid ultrasound and orbital computed tomography. Ficoll-Paque density gradient centrifugation was used to isolate PBMCs from around 10 ml of fresh peripheral blood. Trizol reagent was used to extract total RNA, and RNA quality was then checked on an Agilent 2100 Bioanalyzer.

This receptor was obtained from a woman aged 45-60 years with Graves' ophthalmopathy. Sequencing input: blood. The V gene is TRBV30 and the J gene is TRBJ1-6; 7 nucleotides in the junction match TRBD1. Here is the DNA: TGTGCCTGGAGTACTGGGACAGCAATTAATTCACCCCTCCACTTT. This is translated as CAWSTGTAINSPLHF.